These 21 T cell receptor beta chains were all obtained from the same sample, sequenced in a study of cytomegalovirus exposure and HLA in healthy donors. With 60 Vbeta and 13 Jbeta primers, the PCR was carried out. Produced via immunoSEQ multiplex PCR; TCRdb's table is partial and in-frame only. The sample holds roughly 130,000 clones, just under 85% seen once. The sample comprised PBMCs. These receptors were taken from a boy younger than 10 in good health and CMV-seronegative.

The rearrangement joins TRBV9 to TRBJ2-5; possible D gene TRBD1, 7 bases. V lost 0 bases and J lost 4, with 13 bases in between. CDR1 is SGDLS and CDR2 is YYNGEE in the germline V gene. This CDR3 comprises 15 residues. CDR3 region: CASSVGRGAGETQYF. CDR3 DNA sequence: TGTGCCAGCAGCGTAGGCAGGGGGGCAGGAGAGACCCAGTACTTC.

In this sample, this clone turned up a few times. CDR3 protein: CASRAVGNTIYF. In nucleotides, the CDR3 is TGTGCCAGCAGGGCGGTAGGAAACACCATATATTTT. The gene calls are TRBV2 and TRBJ1-3; D is unclear. Germline CDR1 is SNHLY and CDR2 is FYNNEI. CDR3 size: 12 residues. The V gene lost 6 bases and the J gene lost 4 bases, with 7 bases spanning the gap.

The chain has TRBV4-2 and TRBJ2-3; TRBD2 might be the D (5 bases). Germline values: CDR1 LGHNA, CDR2 YNFKEQ. V was cut by 0 bases and J by 4 bases, with 14 bases left in between. The CDR3 has 16 residues. In DNA form, the CDR3 reads TGTGCCAGCAGCCAAGACCCCGGGAAGGGATCAGATACGCAGTATTTT. Translating it yields CASSQDPGKGSDTQYF.

The chain uses TRBV19 and TRBJ1-2, with no clear D. V lost 5 bases and J 7 bases, leaving 17 bases between the germline ends. The CDR3 consists of 14 residues. In germline, CDR1 is LNHDA, CDR2 SQIVND (reference sequence). CDR3 nucleotides: TGTGCCAGTAGTCAACAGTCGTCAGGTGGTGGCTACACCTTC. This encodes CASSQQSSGGGYTF.

The V and J genes are TRBV6-6 and TRBJ1-1, with TRBD1 matching over 7 bases. Losses at the gene ends were 6 bases for V and 1 base for J; bases not matched to a gene: 5. The CDR3 sequence is 14 residues long. Germline V gene data show CDR1 as MNHNY and CDR2 as SVGAGI (reference sequence). The chain's CDR3 is CASRYGTENTEAFF. CDR3 nucleotide sequence: TGTGCCAGCAGGTACGGGACAGAGAACACTGAAGCTTTCTTT.

This clone appeared a single time. The genes are TRBV4-3 and TRBJ2-7; no firm D call. The V and J ends lost 0 bases and 6 bases respectively, with 6 bases between them. CDR1 and CDR2 from the germline V gene are LGHNA and YSLEER. CDR3 size: 12 residues. This CDR3 is CASSQDLSEQYF. CDR3 nucleotides: TGCGCCAGCAGCCAAGATCTAAGCGAGCAGTACTTC.

This chain uses TRBV11-2 with TRBJ2-7; D is possibly TRBD2 (6 bases). This CDR3 is built from 12 residues. CDR1 is SGHAT and CDR2 is FQNNGV in the germline V gene. Trimming took off 3 bases at V and 6 bases at J, with 9 bases between the two ends. As DNA, the CDR3 is TGTGCCAGCAGCTTGCGGGGTAGCGAGCAGTACGTC. Protein sequence: CASSLRGSEQYV.

The chain couples TRBV6-5 to TRBJ1-1, with unresolved D. The CDR3 is 11 amino acids. CDR1 is MNHEY and CDR2 is SVGAGI in the germline V gene. V lost 6 bases, J lost 3 bases, and 5 bases lay in between. CDR3 nucleotides: TGTGCCAGCAGGGGAGACACTGAAGCTTTCTTT. This codes for CASRGDTEAFF.

The rearrangement links TRBV2 to TRBJ1-4; a possible D gene is TRBD1 (5 bases). CDR1 is SNHLY, CDR2 FYNNEI, per germline. The CDR3 is made up of 15 amino acids. Between the trimmed V and J ends, which lost 7 bases and 7 bases, there was a span of 19 bases. The CDR3 coding sequence is TGTGCCAGCAAATCTATTAGGGGAAGGGGTGAAAAACTGTTTTTT. Protein sequence: CASKSIRGRGEKLFF.

V gene TRBV9 combines with J gene TRBJ2-1, with D maybe TRBD1 (6 bases). There are 13 residues in the CDR3. With 3 bases removed from V and 7 bases from J, the gap between germline ends came to 11 bases. Germline CDR1 reads SGDLS; CDR2 reads YYNGEE. The CDR3 loop reads CASSGGGTNEQFF. The CDR3 coding sequence is TGTGCCAGCAGCGGAGGGGGTACAAATGAGCAGTTCTTC.

The rearrangement joins TRBV4-1 to TRBJ1-1, with a possible D match to TRBD1 (6 bases). The CDR3 length is 14 residues. CDR1 is MGHRA and CDR2 is YSYEKL in the germline V gene. V lost 4 bases and J lost 3, with 12 bases in between. DNA for the CDR3: TGCGCCAGCAGCCCACCGAACAGGGACACTGAAGCTTTCTTT. This translates into CASSPPNRDTEAFF.

The V call is TRBV10-1, the J call TRBJ2-3; 11 bases are shared with TRBD1. Trimming took 4 bases from V and 2 from J; bases not matched to a gene: 2. From germline, CDR1 is WNHNN and CDR2 SYGVQD (reference sequence). The CDR3 consists of 15 residues. This CDR3 reads CASSAGQGATDTQYF. The CDR3 region has the DNA TGCGCCAGCAGTGCTGGACAGGGGGCCACAGATACGCAGTATTTT.

The chain recombines TRBV29-1 with TRBJ2-5, with a weak D call TRBD1 (5 bases). V was shortened by 7 bases and J by 1 base, with 13 bases between the two germline ends. This CDR3 spans 13 amino acids. CDR1 SQVTM and CDR2 ANQGSEA come from the germline V gene. As DNA, the CDR3 is TGCAGCGCCCAGGGTCCGGGCCAAGAGACCCAGTACTTC. This sequence encodes CSAQGPGQETQYF. Based on the CDR3 plus reference TRBV29-1 and TRBJ2-5, the full variable domain is SAVISQKPSRDICQRGTSLTIQCQVDSQVTMMFWYRQQPGQSLTLIATANQGSEATYESGFVIDKFPISRPNLTFSTLTVSNMSPEDSSIYLCSAQGPGQETQYFGPGTRLLVL.

This chain links TRBV19 with TRBJ1-2; 8 bases align to TRBD1. Trimming at V came to 7 bases and at J to 6 bases, leaving 13 bases not matched to a gene. The germline CDR1 and CDR2 sequences are LNHDA and SQIVND (reference sequence). The CDR3 is 15 residues long. In DNA form, the CDR3 reads TGTGCCAGTATAGAAGCGGACAGGGTTGTGGATGGCTACACCTTC. This encodes CASIEADRVVDGYTF.

This rearrangement joins TRBV11-1 to TRBJ2-1, with 11 bases matching TRBD2. Germline CDR1 is SGHAT and CDR2 is FQDESV (reference sequence). This CDR3 is 16 amino acids long. V trimming: 1 base; J trimming: 1 base; junction bases outside the gene matches: 0. CDR3 coding DNA: TGTGCCAGCAGCTTAGGACTAGCGGGATCCTACAATGAGCAGTTCTTC. It encodes CASSLGLAGSYNEQFF.

The J gene is TRBJ2-2, the V gene TRBV7-3, with 12 nucleotides matching TRBD2. CDR1 SGHTA and CDR2 FQGTGA come from the germline V gene. Trimming at V came to 1 base and at J to 5 bases, leaving 2 bases not matched to a gene. The CDR3 has 16 residues. CDR3 in amino acids: CASSLILAGGTGELFF. The CDR3 DNA sequence: TGTGCCAGCAGCTTAATACTAGCGGGAGGAACCGGGGAGCTGTTTTTT.

This clone was recorded a few times. The genes are TRBV6-1 and TRBJ2-1; the match to TRBD2 covers 9 bases. This CDR3 has 16 residues. Germline CDR1 and CDR2: MNHNS and SASEGT. V lost 4 bases, J lost 4 bases, and 8 bases stayed unmatched. CDR3 amino acids: CASSGRTSGSYNEQFF. The CDR3 region has the DNA TGTGCCAGCAGTGGACGTACTAGCGGGTCTTACAATGAGCAGTTCTTC.

V is TRBV25-1 and J is TRBJ2-5; 7 bases are a match to TRBD1. Germline CDR1 reads MGHDK; CDR2 reads SYGVNS. With 5 bases clipped from V and 2 bases from J, the junction kept 5 bases outside the gene matches. CDR3 length equals 14 residues. The CDR3 spells CASSRTGLQETQYF. Written as DNA, the CDR3 is TGTGCCAGCAGTCGGACAGGTTTACAAGAGACCCAGTACTTC.

Only one count was recorded for this clone. The gene calls are TRBV29-1 and TRBJ2-1, with 10 bases that match TRBD2. This CDR3 spans 12 amino acids. V lost 7 bases to trimming and J lost 5 bases; unmatched junction nucleotides: 2. CDR1 and CDR2 from the germline V gene are SQVTM and ANQGSEA. The CDR3 region is CSGAGGDNEQFF. In DNA, the CDR3 is TGCAGCGGAGCGGGGGGGGACAATGAGCAGTTCTTC.

The chain carries TRBV6-1 and TRBJ1-1; D gene unclear. Trimming shortened V by 11 bases and J by 0 bases, and 13 bases separated the two germline ends. CDR3 size: 13 residues. The germline gives CDR1 MNHNS, CDR2 SASEGT. The CDR3 bases are TGTGCCGAAGCGGGAGACGTGAACACTGAAGCTTTCTTT. Translating gives CAEAGDVNTEAFF.

This clone was picked up one time. The chain uses TRBV6-4 and TRBJ2-7; D is possibly TRBD1 (5 bases). The CDR3 extends over 14 amino acids. V was pared by 3 bases and J by 0 bases, with 9 bases between. Germline assignment: CDR1 MRHNA and CDR2 SNTAGT. The CDR3 nucleotides read TGTGCCAGCAGTGAAGAAGACAGCTCCTACGAGCAGTACTTC. It yields the protein CASSEEDSSYEQYF.